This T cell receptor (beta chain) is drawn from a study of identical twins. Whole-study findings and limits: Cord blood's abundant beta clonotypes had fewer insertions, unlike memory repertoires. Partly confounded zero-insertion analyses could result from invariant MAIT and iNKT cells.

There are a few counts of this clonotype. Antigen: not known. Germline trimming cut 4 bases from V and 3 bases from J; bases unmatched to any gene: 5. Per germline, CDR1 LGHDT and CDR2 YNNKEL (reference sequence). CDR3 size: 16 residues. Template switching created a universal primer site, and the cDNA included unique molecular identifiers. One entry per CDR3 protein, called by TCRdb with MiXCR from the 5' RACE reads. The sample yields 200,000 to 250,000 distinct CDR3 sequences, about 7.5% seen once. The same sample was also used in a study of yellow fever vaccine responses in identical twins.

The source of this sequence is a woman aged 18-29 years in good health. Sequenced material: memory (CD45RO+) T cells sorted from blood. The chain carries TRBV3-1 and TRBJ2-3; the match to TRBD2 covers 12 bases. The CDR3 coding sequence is TGTGCCAGCAGCCGCCCCCTAGCGGGAGGGACAGATACGCAGTATTTT. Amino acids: CASSRPLAGGTDTQYF.